Listed below are T cell receptor beta chains from one sample, sequenced in a study of blood T cells in healthy people across ages. TCRdb called the 5' RACE reads again in MiXCR, with one record for every CDR3 protein. The sample consists of about 640,000 distinct CDR3 sequences, under 65% of them appearing once. Sequencing input: blood. These TCRs come from a man aged 55 to 70 in good health. Each CDR3 is given with its conserved first and last residue. The D gene is left open where the match is weak. Clone size is stated in some rows and not others, as once, few, many or a class when expanded.

>TRBV3-1|TRBJ2-5|.|.
CASSQEGTQETQYF
TGTGCCAGCAGCCAAGAAGGGACACAAGAGACCCAGTACTTC
>TRBV10-1|TRBJ2-4|few|TRBD1
CASSERQGGKNIQYF
TGCGCCAGCAGTGAGAGACAGGGCGGCAAAAACATTCAGTACTTC
>TRBV28|TRBJ2-5|.|TRBD1
CASSPRGPQIEQYF
TGTGCCAGCAGCCCTAGGGGGCCCCAGATAGAGCAGTACTTC
>TRBV29-1|TRBJ2-3|few|TRBD2
CSVSAGDPRDTQYF
TGCAGCGTCTCGGCGGGGGACCCCCGGGATACGCAGTATTTT
>TRBV20-1|TRBJ1-5|.|TRBD1
CSARQGVNPQHF
TGCAGTGCGCGACAGGGGGTTAATCCCCAGCATTTT
>TRBV12-3/TRBV12-4|TRBJ1-5|once|TRBD1
CASSLDRVQPQHF
TGTGCCAGCAGTCTAGACAGGGTTCAGCCCCAGCATTTT
>TRBV4-2|TRBJ2-4|once|.
CASRPEGLGSEIQYF
TGTGCCAGCAGACCGGAGGGACTGGGGTCGGAAATTCAGTACTTC
>TRBV20-1|TRBJ2-3|.|TRBD1
CSADPGTGGVDTQYF
TGCAGTGCTGATCCCGGGACAGGGGGCGTAGATACGCAGTATTTT
>TRBV5-1|TRBJ1-2|once|TRBD1
CASSFRQGEYGYTF
TGCGCCAGCAGCTTCCGACAGGGCGAGTATGGCTACACCTTC
>TRBV20-1|TRBJ1-4|once|.
CSARVSRAQNEKLFF
TGCAGTGCTAGAGTGTCCAGGGCCCAGAATGAAAAACTGTTTTTT
>TRBV9|TRBJ2-7|few|.
CASSAPGMGYEQYF
TGTGCCAGCAGCGCTCCAGGGATGGGTTACGAGCAGTACTTC
>TRBV10-2|TRBJ2-3|.|.
CASSEIGAGATDTQYF
TGCGCCAGCAGTGAGATCGGGGCGGGGGCCACAGATACGCAGTATTTT
>TRBV4-1|TRBJ1-6|few|.
CASSQVQGTYNSPLHF
TGCGCCAGCAGCCAAGTCCAGGGGACCTATAATTCACCCCTCCACTTT
>TRBV2|TRBJ2-1|once|.
CASSDPSVYNEQFF
TGTGCCAGCAGTGACCCGTCAGTCTACAATGAGCAGTTCTTC
>TRBV20-1|TRBJ2-5|.|TRBD1
CSARRDRTQETQYF
TGCAGTGCTAGACGGGACAGAACCCAAGAGACCCAGTACTTC
>TRBV6-6|TRBJ2-3|.|TRBD2
CASSYERGPRRDTQYF
TGTGCCAGCAGTTACGAGCGGGGCCCCAGAAGGGATACGCAGTATTTT
>TRBV20-1|TRBJ1-4|.|.
CSPNTGGTNEKLFF
TGCAGTCCTAATACAGGCGGAACTAATGAAAAACTGTTTTTT
>TRBV29-1|TRBJ2-3|few|.
CSVAPTNADTQYF
TGCAGCGTTGCGCCGACAAACGCGGATACGCAGTATTTT
>TRBV5-1|TRBJ2-5|.|TRBD1
CASSFSSGQQETQYF
TGCGCCAGCAGCTTTTCCTCGGGACAGCAAGAGACCCAGTACTTC
>TRBV4-2|TRBJ2-1|many|.
CASSQDNGEQFF
TGTGCCAGCAGCCAAGATAACGGTGAGCAGTTCTTC
>TRBV9|TRBJ1-2|.|.
CASSTPGSSYGYTF
TGTGCCAGCAGCACCCCCGGCAGCTCCTATGGCTACACCTTC
>TRBV29-1|TRBJ1-5|many|TRBD1
CSVRQGDQPQHF
TGCAGCGTTCGACAGGGGGATCAGCCCCAGCATTTT
>TRBV7-9|TRBJ2-7|few|.
CASSLGGPTDEQYF
TGTGCCAGCAGCTTAGGTGGGCCCACCGACGAGCAGTACTTC